The 11 T cell receptor beta chains below all came from one sample that was sequenced in a study of tissue T cells after allogeneic stem cell transplantation. The protocol was immunoSEQ multiplex PCR, while the TCRdb copy is restricted to in-frame clones and leaves out a portion. In the table there are 20,000 to 25,000 clones, 69% of which are singletons. Sequenced input: blood. All receptors derive from a female BALB/c mouse in good health. This mouse strain has H2-d as its MHC haplotype.

As to this clone: Any gene name here is a mouse gene name. The observed sequence ends 1 residue before the CDR3 terminus, with the missing tail filled in from the germline J gene. The chain links TRBV1 to TRBJ1-6; 10 bases match TRBD1. TRBJ1-6 is classed as an ORF, of uncertain function. The CDR3 is 15 residues long. Unmatched junction bases numbered 3, after V lost 5 bases and J lost 5 bases. CDR1 and CDR2 (germline): NSQYPW, LRSPGD (reference sequence). CDR3 DNA (partial): TGCACCTGCAGTCAAGGACAGGGGGATAATTCGCCCCTCTAC. This gives the protein CTCSQGQGDNSPLY. From start to end, the CDR3 is CTCSQGQGDNSPLYF.

The sample holds a few counts of this clone. Germline and genes: mouse. Read coverage stops 1 residue before the CDR3 terminus; the germline J gene supplies the remainder. This chain uses TRBV14 with TRBJ2-7; 12 nucleotides match TRBD2. CDR1 SGHDT and CDR2 FRDEAV come from the germline V gene. Trimming at V came to 4 bases and at J to 7 bases, leaving 3 bases not matched to a gene. The CDR3 contains 13 residues. CDR3 DNA, as far as it was read: TGTGCCAGCAGTCGACTGGGGGGGCGCGAACAGTAC. This sequence encodes CASSRLGGREQY. The CDR3 in full is CASSRLGGREQYF.

Remarks on this clone: Gene names and germline match the mouse. The read halts 1 residue ahead of the CDR3 end, with the missing end drawn from the germline J gene. J is TRBJ2-3 and V is TRBV31; 11 bases are a match to TRBD2. Per the germline V gene, CDR1 is GKSSPN and CDR2 is SITVG. The CDR3 loop spans 16 amino acids. The V and J ends lost 0 bases and 3 bases, in that order; junction bases with no gene match: 5. The sequenced CDR3 bases are TGTGCCTGGAGTCTAACTGGGGGGGCGCCGGCAGAAACGCTGTAT. It encodes CAWSLTGGAPAETLY. The CDR3 as a whole reads CAWSLTGGAPAETLYF.

Points on this clone: Gene names denote mouse genes. The CDR3 goes on 1 residue after the read ends, and that part is filled in from the germline J gene. The rearrangement uses TRBV24 and TRBJ1-4; weak D call: TRBD1 (6 bases). V gave up 4 bases and J gave up 0 bases, with 9 bases separating them. The CDR3 spans 15 residues. Germline CDR1 is KGHTA and CDR2 is FRNEEI. CDR3 DNA (partial): TGTGCCAGCAGTCCGGACAGAGTTTCCAACGAAAGATTATTT. Encoded protein: CASSPDRVSNERLF. The whole CDR3 is CASSPDRVSNERLFF.

Comment on this clone: Gene names denote mouse genes. The read ends 1 residue before the CDR3 terminus; that terminus is restored from the germline J gene. V is TRBV31 and J is TRBJ1-4; D is ambiguous. Germline CDR1 reads GKSSPN; CDR2 reads SITVG. Trimming removed 5 bases from V and 2 bases from J, with 3 bases in between. The CDR3 runs to 11 residues. The CDR3 reads CAWGSNERLFF. CDR3 DNA (partial): TGTGCCTGGGGGTCCAACGAAAGATTATTT. Complete variable domain (other parts from reference TRBV31 and TRBJ1-4): AQTIHQWPVAEIKAVGSPLSLGCTIKGKSSPNLYWYWQATGGTLQQLFYSITVGQVESVVQLNLSASRPKDDQFILSTEKLLLSHSGFYLCAWGSNERLFFGHGTKLSVL.

About this clone itself: Genes here carry mouse names. The read stops 1 residue short of the end of the CDR3; the missing end is completed from the germline J gene. J is TRBJ2-2 and V is TRBV13-1, with 7 bases fitting TRBD1. Germline CDR1 is NSHNY and CDR2 is SYGAGN. The CDR3 loop spans 14 amino acids. V lost 6 bases to trimming and J lost 2 bases; unmatched junction nucleotides: 4. The sequenced part of the CDR3 DNA is TGTGCCAGCAAAGCGACAGGGAACACCGGGCAGCTCTAC. Amino acids: CASKATGNTGQLY. The entire CDR3 protein is CASKATGNTGQLYF.

For this clone: These gene names are mouse names. The read comes to an end 1 residue before the CDR3 does, leaving the germline J gene to fill in the end. J is TRBJ2-7 and V is TRBV5; 9 positions agree with TRBD2. V was clipped by 0 bases and J by 4 bases; unmatched bases: 4. Looked up from germline, CDR1 is LGHNA and CDR2 is YNLKQL (reference sequence). The CDR3 runs 15 residues. The covered CDR3 bases are TGTGCCAGCAGCCAAGAAGGCTGGGGGGGTTATGAACAGTAC. Its protein is CASSQEGWGGYEQY. The full CDR3 reads CASSQEGWGGYEQYF.

In this sample, this clone turned up a few times. Genes here carry mouse names. Partial CDR3 DNA: TGTGCCAGCAGCCATAACTGGGGGGGCCTCTATGCTGAGCAGTTC. As protein: CASSHNWGGLYAEQF. The complete CDR3 protein is CASSHNWGGLYAEQFF. This rearrangement joins TRBV4 to TRBJ2-1, with 11 bases lining up with TRBD2. The CDR3 goes on 1 residue after the read ends, and that part is filled in from the germline J gene. The germline gives CDR1 LGHDT, CDR2 YNNKQL (reference sequence). The CDR3 consists of 16 residues. V was clipped by 5 bases and J by 3 bases; unmatched bases: 6.

A remark on this clone: Gene labels here are mouse ones. The read ends 1 residue shy of where the CDR3 ends; the end is completed using the germline J gene. The chain employs TRBV14 and TRBJ1-1, with D possibly TRBD1 on 6 matching bases. The CDR3 has 14 amino acids. The V end was cut by 4 bases, the J end by 0 bases, with 10 bases between. Germline V CDR1 and CDR2: SGHDT, FRDEAV. The CDR3 loop is CASSLGHANTEVFF. Partial CDR3 DNA: TGTGCCAGCAGTCTGGGACATGCAAACACAGAAGTCTTC.

About this clone itself: The germline and genes are mouse ones. The read falls 1 residue short of the CDR3 end, and the missing part is taken from the germline J gene. This chain links TRBV31 with TRBJ2-5, with D perhaps TRBD1 (6 bases). Germline CDR1 reads GKSSPN; CDR2 reads SITVG. The CDR3 runs to 15 residues. V lost 3 bases to trimming and J lost 0 bases, with 13 bases between them. The CDR3 loop is CAWSPWDINQDTQYF. The CDR3 DNA, read in part, is TGTGCCTGGAGCCCCTGGGACATTAACCAAGACACCCAGTAC.

Regarding this clone: The gene names given are mouse names. CDR3 in amino acids: CASSLGGFERLFF. Incomplete CDR3 DNA: TGTGCTAGCAGTTTAGGGGGTTTCGAAAGATTATTT. The V gene is TRBV29, the J gene TRBJ1-4; D might be TRBD1 (5 bases). Read data end 1 residue before the CDR3 end; the end is taken from the germline J gene. There are 13 residues in the CDR3. V shed 2 bases and J shed 7 bases, with 8 bases lying between them. Germline CDR1 is MSHET and CDR2 is SYDVDS.